Only a few counts were recorded for the clone carrying this T cell receptor beta chain. Its antigen is as yet unknown. The data belong to a study of regulatory T cells in long-lasting Graves disease. General observations from the study: Newly diagnosed Graves' patients exceeded persistent ones in TCR diversity.

Arm-PCR with iRepertoire HTBI primers amplified the CDR3 regions for these TCR beta libraries. TCRdb called the multiplex PCR reads again in MiXCR, with one record for every CDR3 protein. The table shows under 350,000 distinct CDR3 sequences, with 20% to 25% occurring only once. The time point is: persistent/refractory GD, antithyroid drugs over 5 years with positive TRAb. Researchers made the TCR library from RNA that was extracted from PBMCs. Trimming pared 6 bases from V and 5 bases from J, leaving 17 bases between. The CDR3 consists of 15 residues. Germline loops: CDR1 LNHDA, CDR2 SQIVND (reference sequence).

The chain couples TRBV19 to TRBJ1-5; no firm D call. The receptor was derived from a female donor with Graves disease. The sequencing used peripheral blood mononuclear cells (PBMCs), collected when the disease was refractory, from a patient treated with antithyroid drugs. The CDR3 bases are TGTGCCAGTAGGCCCGCGGGGATTGGGTATCAGCCCCAGCATTTT. As protein: CASRPAGIGYQPQHF.